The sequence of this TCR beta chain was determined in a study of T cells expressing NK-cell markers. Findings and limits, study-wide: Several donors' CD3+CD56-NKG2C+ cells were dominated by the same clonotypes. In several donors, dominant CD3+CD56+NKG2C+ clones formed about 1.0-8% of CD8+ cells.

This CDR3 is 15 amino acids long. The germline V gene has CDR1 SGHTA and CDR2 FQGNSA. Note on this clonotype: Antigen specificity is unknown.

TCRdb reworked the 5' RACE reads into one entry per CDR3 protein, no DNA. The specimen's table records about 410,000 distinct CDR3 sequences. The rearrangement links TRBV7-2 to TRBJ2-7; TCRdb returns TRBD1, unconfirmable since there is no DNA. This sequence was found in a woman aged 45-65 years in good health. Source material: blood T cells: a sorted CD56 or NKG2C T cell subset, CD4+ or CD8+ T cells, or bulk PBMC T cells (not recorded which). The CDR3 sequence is CASSLTGTGTNEQYF.